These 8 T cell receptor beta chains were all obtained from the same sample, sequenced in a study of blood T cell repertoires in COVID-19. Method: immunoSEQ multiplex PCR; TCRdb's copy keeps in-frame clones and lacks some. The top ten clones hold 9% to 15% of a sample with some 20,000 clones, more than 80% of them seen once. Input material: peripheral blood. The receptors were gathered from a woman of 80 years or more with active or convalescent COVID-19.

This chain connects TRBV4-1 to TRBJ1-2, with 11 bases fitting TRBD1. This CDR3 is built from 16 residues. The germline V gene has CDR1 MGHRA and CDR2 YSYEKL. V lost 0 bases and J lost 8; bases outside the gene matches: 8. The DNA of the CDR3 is TGCGCCAGCAGCCAAGACCAAGGGACAGGGGGTTACGGCTACACCTTC. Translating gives CASSQDQGTGGYGYTF.

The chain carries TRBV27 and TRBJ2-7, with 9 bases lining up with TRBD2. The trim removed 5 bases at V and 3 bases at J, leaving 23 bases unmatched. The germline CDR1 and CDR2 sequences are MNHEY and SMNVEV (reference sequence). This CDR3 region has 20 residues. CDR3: CASSLPSPSGVTKGNYEQYF. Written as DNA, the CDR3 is TGTGCCAGCAGTCTACCTTCCCCTAGCGGGGTCACAAAGGGGAACTACGAGCAGTACTTC.

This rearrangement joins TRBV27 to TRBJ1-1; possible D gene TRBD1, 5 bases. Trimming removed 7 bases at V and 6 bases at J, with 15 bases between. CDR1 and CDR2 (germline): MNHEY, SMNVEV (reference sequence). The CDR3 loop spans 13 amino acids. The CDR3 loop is CASTNTGAAEAFF. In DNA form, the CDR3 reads TGTGCCAGCACCAATACAGGTGCCGCTGAAGCTTTCTTT.

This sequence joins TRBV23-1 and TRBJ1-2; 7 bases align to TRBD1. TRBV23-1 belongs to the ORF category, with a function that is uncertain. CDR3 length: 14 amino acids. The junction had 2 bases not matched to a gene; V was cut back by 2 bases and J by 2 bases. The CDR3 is CASSQNRGNYGYTF. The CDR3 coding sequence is TGCGCCAGCAGTCAAAACAGGGGCAACTATGGCTACACCTTC.

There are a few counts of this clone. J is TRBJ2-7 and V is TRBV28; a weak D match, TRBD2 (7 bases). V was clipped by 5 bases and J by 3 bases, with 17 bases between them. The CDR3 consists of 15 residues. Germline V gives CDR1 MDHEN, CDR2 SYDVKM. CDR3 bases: TGTGCCAGCAGTCCCGGGCGGGGGCCCGTCTACGAGCAGTACTTC. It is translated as CASSPGRGPVYEQYF.

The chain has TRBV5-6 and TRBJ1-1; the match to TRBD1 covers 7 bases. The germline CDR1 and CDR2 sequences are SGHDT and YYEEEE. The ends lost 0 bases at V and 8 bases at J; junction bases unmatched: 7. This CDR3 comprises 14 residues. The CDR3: CASSLGRTGAEAFF. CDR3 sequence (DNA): TGTGCCAGCAGCTTGGGGAGGACAGGAGCAGAAGCTTTCTTT.

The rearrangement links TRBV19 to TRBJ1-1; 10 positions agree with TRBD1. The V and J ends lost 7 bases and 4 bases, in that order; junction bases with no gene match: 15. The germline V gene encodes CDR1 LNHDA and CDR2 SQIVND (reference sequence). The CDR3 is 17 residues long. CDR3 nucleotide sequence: TGTGCCAGTACCCTCTCGGACAGGGGGAGAGTAGGCACTGAAGCTTTCTTT. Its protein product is CASTLSDRGRVGTEAFF.

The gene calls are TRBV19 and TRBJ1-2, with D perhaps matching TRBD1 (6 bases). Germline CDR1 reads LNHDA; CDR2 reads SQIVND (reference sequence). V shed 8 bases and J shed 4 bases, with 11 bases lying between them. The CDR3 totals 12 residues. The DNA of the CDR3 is TGTGCCAGTCGAGACAGGAGCTATGGCTACACCTTC. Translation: CASRDRSYGYTF.